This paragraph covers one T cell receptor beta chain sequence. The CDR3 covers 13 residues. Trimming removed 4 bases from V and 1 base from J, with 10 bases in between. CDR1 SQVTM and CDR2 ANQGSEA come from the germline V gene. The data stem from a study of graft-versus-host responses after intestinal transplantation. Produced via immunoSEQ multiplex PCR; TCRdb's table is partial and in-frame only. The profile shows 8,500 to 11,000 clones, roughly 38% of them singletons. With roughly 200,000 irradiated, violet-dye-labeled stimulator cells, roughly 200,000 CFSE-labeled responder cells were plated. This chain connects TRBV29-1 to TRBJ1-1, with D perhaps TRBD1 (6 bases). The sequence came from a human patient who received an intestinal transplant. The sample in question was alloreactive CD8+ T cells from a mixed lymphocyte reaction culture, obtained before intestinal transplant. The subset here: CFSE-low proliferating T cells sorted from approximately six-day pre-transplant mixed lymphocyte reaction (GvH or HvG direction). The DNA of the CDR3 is TGCAGCGTTGTCCCCAGGGGGAACACTGAAGCTTTCTTT. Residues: CSVVPRGNTEAFF.